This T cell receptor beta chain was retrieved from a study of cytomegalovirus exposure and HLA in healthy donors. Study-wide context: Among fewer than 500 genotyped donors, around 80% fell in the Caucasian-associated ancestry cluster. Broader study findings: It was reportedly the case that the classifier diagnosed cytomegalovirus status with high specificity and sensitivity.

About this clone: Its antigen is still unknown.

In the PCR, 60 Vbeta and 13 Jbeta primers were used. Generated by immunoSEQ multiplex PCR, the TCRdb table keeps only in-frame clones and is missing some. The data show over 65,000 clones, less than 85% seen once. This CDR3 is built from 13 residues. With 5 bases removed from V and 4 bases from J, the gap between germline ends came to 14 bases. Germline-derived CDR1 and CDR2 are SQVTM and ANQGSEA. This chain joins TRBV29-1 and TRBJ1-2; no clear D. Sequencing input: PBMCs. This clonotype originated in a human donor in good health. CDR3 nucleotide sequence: TGCAGCGTTCTGGACGACGGAGGCTATGGCTACACCTTC. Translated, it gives CSVLDDGGYGYTF.